This TCR beta chain was documented in a study of shared clonotypes between healthy human individuals. Study overall: The cohort had two women and a few men, ages 18 to 49. Study results and limitations: Sampling involved blood alone; tissue repertoires likely differ. About 5% of naive CD4 clonotypes were shared across four donors.

TCRdb's copy holds only in-frame clones and misses some; the assay was immunoSEQ multiplex PCR. The data hold about 1.1 million clones, with around 78% observed a single time. CD45RA+ naive and CD45RA-negative memory subsets were separated from CD4+ cells. This CDR3 comprises 12 residues. Germline V CDR1 and CDR2: SNHLY, FYNNEI. This clone was counted a few times. Its target is unknown. The sequenced sample consisted of memory CD4+ T cells from PBMCs. The sample's subset: CD45RA-negative fraction. This sequence originates from a young man in good health. Some clones in this sample may be carry-over from other donors' samples. The chain couples TRBV2 to TRBJ2-5; TRBD1 matches 8 bases. The J call may not be correct, given that the DNA end is closer to TRBJ2-7. The CDR3 is CASLGQGYEQYF. The DNA of the CDR3 is TGTGCCAGCCTTGGACAGGGCTACGAGCAGTACTTC.